These 20 T cell receptor beta chains came from one sample sequenced in a study of blood T cell repertoires in COVID-19. Clones were read by immunoSEQ multiplex PCR, and TCRdb kept only the in-frame ones, dropping some. The sample yields about 300,000 clones, 86% seen once. The sample was peripheral blood. The receptors derive from a woman aged 45-59 years with acute or convalescent COVID-19.

The gene calls are TRBV2 and TRBJ2-7, with 7 bases identical to TRBD1. This CDR3 has 17 residues. Germline V CDR1 and CDR2: SNHLY, FYNNEI. V lost 1 base, J lost 0 bases, and 9 bases stayed unmatched. The CDR3 sequence is CASSEVARTGVSYEQYF. The CDR3 DNA is TGTGCCAGCAGTGAAGTGGCCAGGACAGGAGTCTCCTACGAGCAGTACTTC.

The sample holds one count of this clone. V and J are TRBV30 and TRBJ2-7, with 12 bases fitting TRBD2. The junction had 7 bases not matched to a gene; V was cut back by 7 bases and J by 0 bases. The CDR3 loop spans 15 amino acids. Germline loops: CDR1 GTSNPN, CDR2 SVGIG (reference sequence). The CDR3 loop is CASGRLAGASYEQYF. CDR3 coding DNA: TGTGCCTCGGGAAGACTAGCGGGAGCCTCCTACGAGCAGTACTTC.

The rearrangement links TRBV29-1 to TRBJ1-2, with TRBD1 identical over 8 bases. From germline, CDR1 is SQVTM and CDR2 ANQGSEA. V lost 4 bases, J lost 4 bases, and 2 bases stayed unmatched. The CDR3 contains 12 residues. In DNA form, the CDR3 reads TGCAGCGTTGTGGACAGGGCCTATGGCTACACCTTC. It yields the protein CSVVDRAYGYTF.

CDR3 bases: TGTGCCAGCAGCTTAGTCCTGGGGGGGCCAGCATATAGCAATCAGCCCCAGCATTTT. Translating it yields CASSLVLGGPAYSNQPQHF. The V gene is TRBV7-9, the J gene TRBJ1-5; possible D gene TRBD1, 6 bases. The germline V and J ends were trimmed by 1 base and 0 bases, with 19 bases remaining between them. Germline V lookup: CDR1 SEHNR, CDR2 FQNEAQ (reference sequence). CDR3 length: 19 residues.

The chain links TRBV11-3 to TRBJ2-2; D is perhaps TRBD2 (5 bases). The V gene's germline CDR1 is SGHNT and CDR2 YENEEA. The CDR3 has 15 residues. Deletions cut 4 bases from V and 6 bases from J, with 15 bases between. The CDR3 here is CASSSGRAGAGELFF. The CDR3 bases are TGTGCCAGCAGCTCCGGACGGGCCGGGGCCGGGGAGCTGTTTTTT.

This chain connects TRBV7-3 to TRBJ2-3; D gene ambiguous. The CDR3 contains 13 residues. CDR1 and CDR2 (germline): SGHTA, FQGTGA. The V gene lost 5 bases and the J gene lost 7 bases, with 13 bases spanning the gap. CDR3 region: CASSPPGSNTQYF. CDR3 nucleotides: TGTGCCAGCAGCCCTCCAGGTTCAAATACGCAGTATTTT.

The chain is built from TRBV28 and TRBJ2-5; 9 nucleotides match TRBD1. Germline CDR1 reads MDHEN; CDR2 reads SYDVKM. The CDR3 has 13 amino acids. V lost 10 bases, J lost 14 bases, and 17 bases stayed unmatched. In DNA, the CDR3 is TGTGCCACCGTTTACCCCGGGACAGGGAGGCGTTACTTC. It translates to CATVYPGTGRRYF.

The chain recombines TRBV27 with TRBJ1-5; D unresolved. This CDR3 contains 13 residues. Germline V gene sequence: CDR1 MNHEY, CDR2 SMNVEV (reference sequence). V was trimmed by 8 bases and J by 6 bases, leaving 14 bases between them. CDR3 loop: CASSRGGGQPQHF. CDR3 nucleotides: TGTGCCAGCTCGCGAGGAGGCGGTCAGCCCCAGCATTTT.

This clone was observed a single time. This chain connects TRBV5-6 to TRBJ1-2, with 10 bases aligning to TRBD1. The ends lost 0 bases at V and 8 bases at J; junction bases unmatched: 7. The CDR3 has 15 residues. CDR1 and CDR2 (germline): SGHDT, YYEEEE. The CDR3 DNA sequence: TGTGCCAGCAGCTTGGAGACAGGGGGCGGTGAGGGCTACACCTTC. Translating gives CASSLETGGGEGYTF.

The V and J genes are TRBV28 and TRBJ2-6; possible D gene TRBD2, 6 bases. Between the trimmed V and J ends, which lost 5 bases and 0 bases, there was a span of 20 bases. The CDR3 loop spans 19 amino acids. The germline gives CDR1 MDHEN, CDR2 SYDVKM. As DNA, the CDR3 is TGTGCCAGCAGTGAGACTAGACGAAGTCGCTTCTCTGGGGCCAACGTCCTGACTTTC. It specifies CASSETRRSRFSGANVLTF.

The chain uses TRBV28 and TRBJ1-5; 9 bases line up with TRBD1. Germline V gene sequence: CDR1 MDHEN, CDR2 SYDVKM. This CDR3 contains 18 residues. With V trimmed by 5 bases and J by 0 bases, 11 bases remained unmatched. The CDR3 nucleotides are TGTGCCAGCAGTGGGCGGACAGGGGCTATGGATAGCAATCAGCCCCAGCATTTT. Its protein product is CASSGRTGAMDSNQPQHF.

The V and J genes are TRBV29-1 and TRBJ1-1, with unresolved D. This CDR3 is built from 14 residues. Germline V gene lookup returns CDR1 SQVTM and CDR2 ANQGSEA. V lost 4 bases and J lost 4, with 16 bases in between. As DNA, the CDR3 is TGCAGCGTTGGAGGGAACCCCGATGTCACTGAAGCTTTCTTT. Translated, it gives CSVGGNPDVTEAFF.

This chain connects TRBV12-5 to TRBJ1-1; 9 nucleotides match TRBD1. Trimming took 1 base from V and 4 from J; bases not matched to a gene: 10. Per the germline V gene, CDR1 is LGHNT and CDR2 is FRNRAP. The CDR3 is 17 amino acids. CDR3 sequence reads: CASGLGEIGQGITEAFF. The CDR3 DNA follows: TGTGCTAGTGGTTTGGGCGAAATCGGACAGGGGATCACTGAAGCTTTCTTT.

The V call is TRBV11-2, the J call TRBJ2-1; TRBD2 aligns across 10 bases. CDR3 length equals 16 residues. Trimming at V came to 2 bases and at J to 7 bases, leaving 8 bases not matched to a gene. CDR1 is SGHAT and CDR2 is FQNNGV in the germline V gene. CDR3 coding DNA: TGTGCCAGCAGCTTATGGTCCAGCGGGAGGGTGAATGAGCAGTTCTTC. Its translation is CASSLWSSGRVNEQFF.

The rearrangement joins TRBV11-2 to TRBJ1-6; 7 bases match TRBD1. Per the germline V gene, CDR1 is SGHAT and CDR2 is FQNNGV. The CDR3 covers 16 residues. V gave up 5 bases and J gave up 9 bases; unmatched junction bases: 13. CDR3 bases: TGTGCCAGCAGCCCCCCCCAGGGGGGCTTAGGTTCACCCCTCCACTTT. It encodes CASSPPQGGLGSPLHF.

The gene calls are TRBV7-9 and TRBJ1-6, with D perhaps matching TRBD1 (5 bases). CDR3 size: 17 residues. Trimming removed 6 bases from V and 0 bases from J, with 15 bases in between. Germline loops: CDR1 SEHNR, CDR2 FQNEAQ (reference sequence). The CDR3 region is CASRPLGLLSYNSPLHF. CDR3 DNA: TGTGCCAGCAGGCCCCTGGGACTGCTCTCCTATAATTCACCCCTCCACTTT.

The chain recombines TRBV7-3 with TRBJ2-3; 7 bases line up with TRBD1. V was clipped by 5 bases and J by 2 bases; unmatched bases: 13. The CDR3 contains 17 residues. Germline CDR1 reads SGHTA; CDR2 reads FQGTGA. CDR3 in amino acids: CASSNPGTAAPTDTQYF. CDR3 nucleotide sequence: TGTGCCAGCAGCAACCCCGGGACAGCTGCTCCCACAGATACGCAGTATTTT.

The J gene is TRBJ1-1, the V gene TRBV18, with 10 nucleotides matching TRBD1. Germline CDR1 reads KGHSH; CDR2 reads LQKENI. The CDR3 has 13 residues. J lost 5 bases, V lost 3 bases, and 0 bases had no gene match. The CDR3 spells CASSPDRGTEAFF. The CDR3 DNA reads as TGTGCCAGCTCACCGGACAGGGGGACTGAAGCTTTCTTT. The variable domain in full, completed from reference TRBV18 and TRBJ1-1, reads NAGVMQNPRHLVRRRGQEARLRCSPMKGHSHVYWYRQLPEEGLKFMVYLQKENIIDESGMPKERFSAEFPKEGPSILRIQQVVRGDSAAYFCASSPDRGTEAFFGQGTRLTVV.

This clone was recorded only once. The chain uses TRBV27 and TRBJ1-5; D ambiguous. Trimming removed 5 bases at V and 0 bases at J, with 20 bases between. The length of the CDR3 is 18 residues. Looked up from germline, CDR1 is MNHEY and CDR2 is SMNVEV (reference sequence). In nucleotides, the CDR3 is TGTGCCAGCAGTCCCACACGCCGCCTCGAGGATAGCAATCAGCCCCAGCATTTT. This encodes CASSPTRRLEDSNQPQHF.

The chain has TRBV14 and TRBJ1-5, with 9 positions matching TRBD1. V shed 0 bases, J shed 5 bases, and the junction held 20 bases outside the gene matches. Looked up from germline, CDR1 is SGHDN and CDR2 is FVKESK. This CDR3 has 21 residues. The CDR3 bases are TGTGCCAGCAGCCAAGATTTCCGGGACAGGGTGGACGATCAGGCCCATCAGCCCCAGCATTTT. Translated, it gives CASSQDFRDRVDDQAHQPQHF.